This TCR beta chain appears in the sequencing data of a study of molecular identifiers for immune sequencing clone quantification. This CDR3 spans 14 amino acids. Germline values: CDR1 GTSNPN, CDR2 SVGIG (reference sequence). The junction had 6 bases not matched to a gene; V was cut back by 0 bases and J by 8 bases. This clonotype was picked up many times. TCRdb reanalysed the PCR reads using MiXCR and keeps one entry per CDR3 protein. The sample consists of more than 250,000 distinct CDR3 sequences, about a fifth of them appearing once. Sample: naive CD8+ T cells from blood, with Jurkat cell RNA spiked in. Subset given: FACS-sorted CD8+CD4-CCR7+CD45RA+ naive T cells. The J gene is TRBJ2-1, the V gene TRBV30; 8 bases match TRBD2. The sequence was collected from a human donor in good health. Some libraries in this study had Jurkat cell RNA spiked in. CDR3: CAWSVVAGGDEQFF. As DNA, the CDR3 is TGTGCCTGGAGTGTTGTGGCGGGAGGCGATGAGCAGTTCTTC.